This T cell receptor (beta chain) came from a study of cytotoxic CD8 clonotypes in ibrutinib-treated CLL. The wider study: The patient breakdown showed roughly 10 relapsed/refractory and about 16 treatment-naive cases, with approximately 18 IGHV unmutated. Study results and limitations: Private clonotypes, not public ones, expanded at ibrutinib response. Baseline-level clonality went beyond age-matched healthy donors and moved in step with circulating CD8+ T-cell counts.

TCRdb's copy holds only in-frame clones and misses some; the assay was immunoSEQ multiplex PCR. The sample has 150,000 to 200,000 clones, approximately 91% seen once. In the case of this clone: Its antigen remains unidentified.

Germline CDR1 and CDR2: SGHDT and YYEEEE. The CDR3 loop spans 15 amino acids. The junction had 2 bases not matched to a gene; V was cut back by 2 bases and J by 2 bases. This chain links TRBV5-6 with TRBJ1-5; TRBD1 matches at 9 bases. The source material was PBMCs, sampled at disease progression, from a patient treated with ibrutinib. This clonotype was obtained from a human donor with chronic lymphocytic leukemia. CDR3 coding DNA: TGTGCCAGCAGCTTATGGGACAGGGGCAATCAGCCCCAGCATTTT. Translated, it gives CASSLWDRGNQPQHF.